These 29 T cell receptor beta chains share one sample of origin, sequenced in a study of early T cells in non-severe SARS-CoV-2 infection (dated by TCRdb to the early 2020s). Receptor libraries were prepared by 5' RACE. Sequenced on a NextSeq 500. TCRdb reran the public reads through fastp at Q25 and MiXCR, keeping productive beta chains. For every CDR3 protein sequence, its rows merge into one entry that carries the most common genes and DNA. This sample comprises under 90,000 distinct CDR3 sequences, 12% to 15% of them detected only once. The ten largest clones add up to roughly 6% of the sample. The source material was whole blood. The origin of the receptors is an adult who was a healthcare worker with PCR-confirmed SARS-CoV-2 infection or an uninfected control (not recorded which).

Ten or more counts support this clonotype. The rearrangement links TRBV28 to TRBJ2-7, with TRBD2 matching over 7 bases. Germline assignment: CDR1 MDHEN and CDR2 SYDVKM. V was pared by 7 bases and J by 3 bases, with 6 bases of the junction left unmatched. The CDR3 totals 13 residues. Here the CDR3 DNA reads TGTGCCAGCACCACGGGGAGGGGCTACGAGCAGTACTTC. This sequence encodes CASTTGRGYEQYF.

This clonotype was picked up many times. The rearrangement uses TRBV10-2 and TRBJ2-1; TRBD2 matches 12 bases. With V trimmed by 9 bases and J by 5 bases, 8 bases remained unmatched. The CDR3 has 15 residues. Germline V CDR1 and CDR2: WSHSY, SAAADI. The CDR3 DNA sequence: TGCGCCAGTTCCCCTAGCGGGGGGGCCCACAATGAGCAGTTCTTC. The encoded protein is CASSPSGGAHNEQFF.

The chain joins TRBV4-2 to TRBJ2-1, with 11 bases matching TRBD2. Germline V gene sequence: CDR1 LGHNA, CDR2 YNFKEQ. This CDR3 has 16 amino acids. Trimming at V came to 4 bases and at J to 7 bases, leaving 9 bases not matched to a gene. CDR3: CASSRILAGGWNEQFF. CDR3 DNA: TGTGCCAGCAGCCGCATTCTAGCGGGGGGTTGGAATGAGCAGTTCTTC.

At least ten counts were recorded for this clonotype. The chain is built from TRBV11-3 and TRBJ1-3; 7 bases align to TRBD1. CDR1 and CDR2 (germline): SGHNT, YENEEA. Losses at the gene ends were 5 bases for V and 2 bases for J; bases not matched to a gene: 0. The CDR3 is 13 residues long. In nucleotides, the CDR3 is TGTGCCAGCAGCCAGGGGGCTGGAAACACCATATATTTT. This codes for CASSQGAGNTIYF.

The chain carries TRBV2 and TRBJ1-1; possibly TRBD1 for D (6 bases). Trimming removed 7 bases from V and 1 base from J, with 13 bases in between. Germline CDR1 SNHLY, CDR2 FYNNEI. The CDR3 extends over 14 amino acids. CDR3 bases: TGTGCCAGCACTACCGGACAGCCGAACACTGAAGCTTTCTTT. It specifies CASTTGQPNTEAFF.

The rearrangement links TRBV29-1 to TRBJ2-7, with TRBD2 identical over 7 bases. Looked up from germline, CDR1 is SQVTM and CDR2 is ANQGSEA. Losses at the gene ends were 3 bases for V and 9 bases for J; bases not matched to a gene: 2. The CDR3 covers 10 residues. CDR3 DNA: TGCAGCGTTGAGGGGGAGGGGCAGTACTTC. This gives the protein CSVEGEGQYF.

This clonotype has a handful of counts. The chain links TRBV6-1 to TRBJ2-4, with 7 bases fitting TRBD1. This CDR3 contains 15 residues. V lost 1 base and J lost 3; bases outside the gene matches: 3. Germline V lookup: CDR1 MNHNS, CDR2 SASEGT. CDR3 in DNA: TGTGCCAGCAGTGAAGAGACAGGGATCAAAAACATTCAGTACTTC. Its protein is CASSEETGIKNIQYF.

In its sample, this clonotype was seen a few times. The CDR3 DNA is TGCAGCGTTGGTTCGGGAGGTCTATTTGGCTACACCTTC. The encoded protein is CSVGSGGLFGYTF. This sequence joins TRBV29-1 and TRBJ1-2; D is unresolved. The germline V and J ends were trimmed by 4 bases and 7 bases, with 16 bases remaining between them. In germline, CDR1 is SQVTM, CDR2 ANQGSEA. The CDR3 is 13 amino acids.

In its sample, this clonotype was seen a few times. The chain carries TRBV29-1 and TRBJ2-3; D remains unclear. CDR1 SQVTM and CDR2 ANQGSEA come from the germline V gene. V was cut by 6 bases and J by 2 bases, with 18 bases left in between. The CDR3 contains 15 residues. This CDR3 is CSVLKDAALTDTQYF. The CDR3 DNA reads as TGCAGCGTCTTAAAGGACGCGGCCCTCACAGATACGCAGTATTTT.

This clonotype was picked up many times. J is TRBJ2-1 and V is TRBV3-1; D call uncertain. CDR1 LGHDT and CDR2 YNNKEL come from the germline V gene (reference sequence). Trimming removed 4 bases from V and 8 bases from J, with 12 bases in between. The CDR3 is made up of 13 amino acids. CDR3 loop: CASSPNWVDEQFF. The CDR3 DNA reads TGTGCCAGCAGCCCAAACTGGGTCGATGAGCAGTTCTTC.

This clonotype has only a few counts. The chain joins TRBV3-1 to TRBJ1-5; D gene unclear. CDR3 length equals 14 residues. Germline values: CDR1 LGHDT, CDR2 YNNKEL (reference sequence). Trimming took 0 bases from V and 6 from J, leaving 9 bases between them. In nucleotides, the CDR3 is TGTGCCAGCAGCCAAGATAGCAGTTTTCAGCCCCAGCATTTT. Amino acids: CASSQDSSFQPQHF.

The sample holds a few counts of this clonotype. V is TRBV28 and J is TRBJ1-1, with D unresolved. Trimming removed 1 base from V and 4 bases from J, with 4 bases in between. Per the germline V gene, CDR1 is MDHEN and CDR2 is SYDVKM. This CDR3 contains 12 residues. This CDR3 reads CASSLLGTEAFF. The CDR3 nucleotides read TGTGCCAGCAGTTTATTGGGCACTGAAGCTTTCTTT.

This sequence joins TRBV11-2 and TRBJ1-1; 9 bases are a match to TRBD1. This CDR3 is built from 13 residues. Germline-derived CDR1 and CDR2 are SGHAT and FQNNGV. V dropped 4 bases and J dropped 4; count of bases not matched to a gene: 1. CDR3 nucleotides: TGTGCCAGCAGCTGGGGACAGGGCACTGAAGCTTTCTTT. This encodes CASSWGQGTEAFF. Based on the CDR3 plus reference TRBV11-2 and TRBJ1-1, the full variable domain is EAGVAQSPRYKIIEKRQSVAFWCNPISGHATLYWYQQILGQGPKLLIQFQNNGVVDDSQLPKDRFSAERLKGVDSTLKIQPAKLEDSAVYLCASSWGQGTEAFFGQGTRLTVV.

This clonotype was found many times. J is TRBJ2-5 and V is TRBV6-6; D is perhaps TRBD1 or TRBD2 (5 bases each). There are 14 residues in the CDR3. The V and J ends lost 5 bases and 1 base respectively, with 11 bases between them. Germline V gene data show CDR1 as MNHNY and CDR2 as SVGAGI (reference sequence). The CDR3 nucleotides are TGTGCCAGCAGTCCCCGAGGGGTCCAAGAGACCCAGTACTTC. Translating it yields CASSPRGVQETQYF.

This clonotype was detected a few times. The genes are TRBV11-2 and TRBJ2-5; 14 nucleotides align to TRBD2. Germline V gene data show CDR1 as SGHAT and CDR2 as FQNNGV. The trim removed 5 bases at V and 4 bases at J, leaving 6 bases unmatched. This CDR3 has 16 residues. The DNA for the CDR3 is TGTGCCAGCAGCCCGCCGGGACTAGCGGGGGTAGAGACCCAGTACTTC. Its protein product is CASSPPGLAGVETQYF.

The V call is TRBV5-1, the J call TRBJ2-3; D unclear. The V and J ends lost 0 bases and 0 bases respectively, with 14 bases between them. The germline gives CDR1 SGHRS, CDR2 YFSETQ. The CDR3 sequence is 17 residues long. In DNA form, the CDR3 reads TGCGCCAGCAGCTTGGTTCCCGTCTACCCAAGCACAGATACGCAGTATTTT. Translation gives CASSLVPVYPSTDTQYF.

This clonotype has just a few counts. V is TRBV5-4 and J is TRBJ2-3; TRBD1 agrees at 9 bases. Germline assignment: CDR1 SGHNT and CDR2 YYREEE (reference sequence). V gave up 0 bases and J gave up 0 bases; unmatched junction bases: 5. This CDR3 is built from 17 residues. CDR3 in DNA: TGTGCCAGCAGCTTGGCCGGGACAGGGACTAGCACAGATACGCAGTATTTT. Its translation is CASSLAGTGTSTDTQYF.

The rearrangement uses TRBV6-5 and TRBJ2-5, with D maybe TRBD2 (6 bases). The germline CDR1 and CDR2 sequences are MNHEY and SVGAGI. Trimming took 5 bases from V and 5 from J, leaving 18 bases between them. The CDR3 spans 15 residues. The CDR3 region is CASSPPGRLGETQYF. The CDR3 DNA reads TGTGCCAGCAGTCCCCCTGGGAGGCTCGGGGAGACCCAGTACTTC.

The DNA for the CDR3 is TGTGCCAGCAGTTTCCAGGGGGGCCCCTACGAGCAGTACTTC. This translates into CASSFQGGPYEQYF. The V call is TRBV6-5, the J call TRBJ2-7; a weak D match, TRBD1 (7 bases). This CDR3 contains 14 residues. Germline values: CDR1 MNHEY, CDR2 SVGAGI. V was pared by 4 bases and J by 2 bases, with 12 bases between.

This chain connects TRBV10-2 to TRBJ2-2; 8 nucleotides line up with TRBD2. V lost 6 bases, J lost 4 bases, and 4 bases stayed unmatched. Germline V gene sequence: CDR1 WSHSY, CDR2 SAAADI. The CDR3 has 14 amino acids. In DNA, the CDR3 is TGCGCCAGCAGGTCGGGGGGGAGCACCGGGGAGCTGTTTTTT. Translation gives CASRSGGSTGELFF.

The chain uses TRBV7-8 and TRBJ2-3; D not resolved. Trimming removed 8 bases at V and 6 bases at J, with 6 bases between. This CDR3 spans 10 amino acids. CDR1 SGHVS and CDR2 FQNEAQ come from the germline V gene. CDR3 bases: TGTGCCAGCGGGGTTGATACGCAGTATTTT. Amino acids: CASGVDTQYF.

This chain connects TRBV28 to TRBJ1-4; D may be TRBD1 (5 bases). The germline CDR1 and CDR2 sequences are MDHEN and SYDVKM. The CDR3 runs to 16 residues. Trimming cost V 4 bases and J 7 bases, with 19 bases left between them. DNA of the CDR3: TGTGCCAGCAGTTCCGGCGTTGGGGGTCGTAGTGAAAAACTGTTTTTT. Translated: CASSSGVGGRSEKLFF.

In its sample, this clonotype was seen a few times. This chain links TRBV6-1 with TRBJ1-6, with 9 nucleotides matching TRBD1. Germline V gene lookup returns CDR1 MNHNS and CDR2 SASEGT. V lost 5 bases and J lost 9; bases outside the gene matches: 5. The CDR3 is 14 residues long. The CDR3 loop reads CASSRDREASPLHF. CDR3 nucleotides: TGTGCCAGCAGTCGGGACAGGGAGGCTTCACCCCTCCACTTT.

This rearrangement joins TRBV6-6 to TRBJ1-1; TRBD1 agrees at 12 bases. V shed 2 bases and J 6 bases; nucleotides not matched to a gene: 7. Germline CDR1 and CDR2: MNHNY and SVGAGI (reference sequence). This CDR3 spans 16 amino acids. The CDR3 spells CASSYAAGQGASEAFF. The CDR3 coding sequence is TGTGCCAGCAGTTACGCAGCGGGACAGGGGGCCTCTGAAGCTTTCTTT.

The V call is TRBV11-1, the J call TRBJ2-7; 7 nucleotides line up with TRBD1. CDR3 length: 16 residues. Germline CDR1 reads SGHAT; CDR2 reads FQDESV (reference sequence). Trimming took 5 bases from V and 5 from J; bases not matched to a gene: 15. The DNA of the CDR3 is TGTGCCAGCAGCCACTCCTTCCGACAGGGCCGGAACGAGCAGTACTTC. Translation gives CASSHSFRQGRNEQYF.

The rearrangement joins TRBV14 to TRBJ1-6, with unresolved D. Germline CDR1 reads SGHDN; CDR2 reads FVKESK. This CDR3 spans 15 amino acids. V was pared by 2 bases and J by 10 bases, with 15 bases between. CDR3 sequence (DNA): TGTGCCAGCAGCCAAAGGTGGAACGGAGGCTCACCCCTCCACTTT. Residues: CASSQRWNGGSPLHF.

The chain has TRBV12-3 or TRBV12-4 and TRBJ1-5; D is unresolved. The ends were cut back, 3 bases at V and 0 bases at J, with 9 bases in the middle. The CDR3 has 15 amino acids. The DNA of the CDR3 is TGTGCCAGCAGTTTGGCGGATTATAGCAATCAGCCCCAGCATTTT. Translating gives CASSLADYSNQPQHF.

This clonotype has just a few counts. The chain joins TRBV6-1 to TRBJ2-1; tentative D call: TRBD1 (5 bases). Per germline, CDR1 MNHNS and CDR2 SASEGT. V shed 5 bases and J shed 2 bases, with 10 bases lying between them. This CDR3 has 14 amino acids. CDR3 coding DNA: TGTGCCAGCAGTCCACGGACAACCTACAATGAGCAGTTCTTC. It yields the protein CASSPRTTYNEQFF.

This clonotype was observed a handful of times. This chain connects TRBV28 to TRBJ2-7; D might be TRBD2 (6 bases). Germline V gene sequence: CDR1 MDHEN, CDR2 SYDVKM. This CDR3 has 12 residues. V lost 7 bases and J 4 bases, leaving 11 bases between the germline ends. CDR3 nucleotides: TGTGCCAGCACCTTGGAGGGTTACGAGCAGTACTTC. Protein sequence: CASTLEGYEQYF.